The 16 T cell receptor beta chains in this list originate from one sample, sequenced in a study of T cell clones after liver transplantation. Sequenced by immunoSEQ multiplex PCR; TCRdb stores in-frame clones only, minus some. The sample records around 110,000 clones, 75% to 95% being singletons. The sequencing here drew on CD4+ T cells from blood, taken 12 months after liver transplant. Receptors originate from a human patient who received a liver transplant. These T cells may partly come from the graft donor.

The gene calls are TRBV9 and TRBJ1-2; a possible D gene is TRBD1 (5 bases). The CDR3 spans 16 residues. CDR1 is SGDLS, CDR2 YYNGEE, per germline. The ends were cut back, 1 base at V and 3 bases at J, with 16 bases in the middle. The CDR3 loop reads CASSVMWGELDYGYTF. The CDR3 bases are TGTGCCAGCAGCGTAATGTGGGGGGAATTGGACTATGGCTACACCTTC. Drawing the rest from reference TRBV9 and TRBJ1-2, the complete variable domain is DSGVTQTPKHLITATGQRVTLRCSPRSGDLSVYWYQQSLDQGLQFLIQYYNGEERAKGNILERFSAQQFPDLHSELNLSSLELGDSALYFCASSVMWGELDYGYTFGSGTRLTVV.

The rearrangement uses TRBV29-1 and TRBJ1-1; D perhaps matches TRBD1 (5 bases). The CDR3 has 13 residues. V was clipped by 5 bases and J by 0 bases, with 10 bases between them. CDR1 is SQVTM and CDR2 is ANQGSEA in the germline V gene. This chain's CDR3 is CSVTPGLNTEAFF. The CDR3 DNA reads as TGCAGCGTTACTCCGGGACTGAACACTGAAGCTTTCTTT. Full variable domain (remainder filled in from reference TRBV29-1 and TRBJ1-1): SAVISQKPSRDICQRGTSLTIQCQVDSQVTMMFWYRQQPGQSLTLIATANQGSEATYESGFVIDKFPISRPNLTFSTLTVSNMSPEDSSIYLCSVTPGLNTEAFFGQGTRLTVV.

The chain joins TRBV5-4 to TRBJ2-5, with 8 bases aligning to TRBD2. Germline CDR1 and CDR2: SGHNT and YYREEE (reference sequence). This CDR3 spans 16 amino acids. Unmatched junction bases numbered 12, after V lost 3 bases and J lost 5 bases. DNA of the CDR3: TGTGCCAGCAGCTGGGGGGGAGCGGGAGTTATGGAGACCCAGTACTTC. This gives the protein CASSWGGAGVMETQYF.

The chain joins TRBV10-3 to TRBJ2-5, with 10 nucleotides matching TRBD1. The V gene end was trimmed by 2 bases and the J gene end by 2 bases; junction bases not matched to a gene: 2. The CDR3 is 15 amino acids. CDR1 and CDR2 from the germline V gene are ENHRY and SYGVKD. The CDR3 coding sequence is TGTGCCATCAGTGAGCAGGGACAGGGGCAAGAGACCCAGTACTTC. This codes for CAISEQGQGQETQYF.

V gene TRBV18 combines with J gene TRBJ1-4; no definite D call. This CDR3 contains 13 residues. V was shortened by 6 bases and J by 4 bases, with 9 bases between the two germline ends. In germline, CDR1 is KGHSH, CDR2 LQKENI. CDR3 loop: CASSPKSNEKLFF. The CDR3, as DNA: TGTGCCAGCTCCCCGAAAAGTAATGAAAAACTGTTTTTT.

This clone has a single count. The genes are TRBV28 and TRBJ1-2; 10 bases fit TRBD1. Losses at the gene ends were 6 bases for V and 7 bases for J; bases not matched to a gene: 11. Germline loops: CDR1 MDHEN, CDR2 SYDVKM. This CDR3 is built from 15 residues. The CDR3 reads CASSQFSTGGRGYTF. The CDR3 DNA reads TGTGCCAGCAGCCAATTTTCGACAGGGGGCCGTGGCTACACCTTC.

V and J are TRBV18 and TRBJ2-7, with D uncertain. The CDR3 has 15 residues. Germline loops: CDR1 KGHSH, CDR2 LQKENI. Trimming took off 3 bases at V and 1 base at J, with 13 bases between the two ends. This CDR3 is CASSPSAGGSYEQYF. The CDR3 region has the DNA TGTGCCAGCTCACCGTCGGCAGGTGGATCCTACGAGCAGTACTTC.

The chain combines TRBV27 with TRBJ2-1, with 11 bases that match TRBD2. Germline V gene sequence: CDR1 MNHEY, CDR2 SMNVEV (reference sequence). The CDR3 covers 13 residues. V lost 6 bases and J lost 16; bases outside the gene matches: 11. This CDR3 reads CASSRLAGYQRFF. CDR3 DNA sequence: TGTGCCAGCAGCCGACTAGCGGGATACCAGCGCTTCTTC.

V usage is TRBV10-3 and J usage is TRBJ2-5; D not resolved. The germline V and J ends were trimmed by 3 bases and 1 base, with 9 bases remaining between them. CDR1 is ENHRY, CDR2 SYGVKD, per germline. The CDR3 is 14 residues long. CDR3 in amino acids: CAISDLGSQETQYF. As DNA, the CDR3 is TGTGCCATCAGTGACCTTGGCAGCCAAGAGACCCAGTACTTC.

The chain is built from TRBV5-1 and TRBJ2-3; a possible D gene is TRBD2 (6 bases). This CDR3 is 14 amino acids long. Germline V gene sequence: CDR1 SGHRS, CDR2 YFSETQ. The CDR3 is CASLLGGGTDTQYF. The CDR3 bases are TGCGCTTCACTCCTTGGCGGGGGCACAGATACGCAGTATTTT.

The CDR3, as DNA: TGTGCCACCAGCAGCGGGACAGTTAGCAATCAGCCCCAGCATTTT. As protein: CATSSGTVSNQPQHF. The V and J genes are TRBV15 and TRBJ1-5; 7 bases fit TRBD1. The CDR3 covers 15 residues. CDR1 LNHNV and CDR2 YYDKDF come from the germline V gene (reference sequence). J was trimmed by 0 bases and V by 3 bases; bases with no gene match: 2.

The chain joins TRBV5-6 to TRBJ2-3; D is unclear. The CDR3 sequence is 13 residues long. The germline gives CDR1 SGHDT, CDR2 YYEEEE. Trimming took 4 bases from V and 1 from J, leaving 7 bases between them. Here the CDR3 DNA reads TGTGCCAGCAGCCTCGGGCGCACAGATACGCAGTATTTT. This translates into CASSLGRTDTQYF.

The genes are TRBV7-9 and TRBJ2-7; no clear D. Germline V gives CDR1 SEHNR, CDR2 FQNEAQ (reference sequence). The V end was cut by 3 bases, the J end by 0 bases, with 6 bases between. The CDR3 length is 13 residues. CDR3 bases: TGTGCCAGCAGCTTTGGGCCCTCCTACGAGCAGTACTTC. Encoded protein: CASSFGPSYEQYF.

The CDR3 loop is CASRLTGGGEKLFF. The CDR3 DNA follows: TGTGCCAGCAGGCTGACAGGGGGCGGTGAAAAACTGTTTTTT. The chain carries TRBV28 and TRBJ1-4, with 10 bases identical to TRBD1. J was trimmed by 7 bases and V by 6 bases; bases with no gene match: 5. The CDR3 totals 14 residues. Germline CDR1 is MDHEN and CDR2 is SYDVKM.

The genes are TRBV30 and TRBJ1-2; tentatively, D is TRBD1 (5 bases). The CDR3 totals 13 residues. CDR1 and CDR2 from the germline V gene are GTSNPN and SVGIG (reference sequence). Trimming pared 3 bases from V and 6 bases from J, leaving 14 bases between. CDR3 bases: TGTGCCTGGAGCCTCGGGACGGCGGATGGCTACACCTTC. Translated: CAWSLGTADGYTF. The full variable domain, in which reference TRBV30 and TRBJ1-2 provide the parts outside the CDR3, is SQTIHQWPATLVQPVGSPLSLECTVEGTSNPNLYWYRQAAGRGLQLLFYSVGIGQISSEVPQNLSASRPQDRQFILSSKKLLLSDSGFYLCAWSLGTADGYTFGSGTRLTVV.

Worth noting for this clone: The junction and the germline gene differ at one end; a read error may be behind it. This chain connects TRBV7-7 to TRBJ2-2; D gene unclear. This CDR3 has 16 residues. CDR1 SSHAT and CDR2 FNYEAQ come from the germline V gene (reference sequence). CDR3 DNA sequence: TGTGCTAGCAGCATAACACCGGGCCAAGACACCGGGGAGCTGTTTTTT. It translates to CASSITPGQDTGELFF.